The sequence of this TCR beta chain was determined in a study of identical twins. Unique molecular identifiers were present on cDNA, and template switching added a universal primer site. TCRdb re-called the 5' RACE reads with MiXCR, one entry per CDR3 protein. The data show around 1.7 million distinct CDR3 sequences, less than 40% seen once. This clonotype was detected a few times. The germline V gene has CDR1 SGHRS and CDR2 YFSETQ. Trimming removed 4 bases from V and 4 bases from J, with 8 bases in between. CDR3 length equals 12 residues. The source of this sequence is a newborn girl in good health. Sequenced: cord blood. The chain links TRBV5-1 to TRBJ1-2; D not resolved. CDR3 coding DNA: TGCGCCAGCAGCGAGGACCTCTATGGCTACACCTTC. Its translation is CASSEDLYGYTF.